This T cell receptor beta chain was sequenced during a study of blood T cell repertoires in COVID-19. Background on the study: The United States, Italy and Spain supplied acute and convalescent COVID-19 samples. PBMCs, B-cell-depleted T cells, or T cells were the source of the cDNA or gDNA that made up the material.

The assay was immunoSEQ multiplex PCR, and TCRdb's table has in-frame clones only and misses some. This sample has about 59,000 clones; over 75% occur once, and the top ten carry 5.1%. After removal of 2 bases from V and 2 bases from J, the junction contained 11 bases not matched to a gene. CDR3 length: 17 residues. From germline, CDR1 is MNHEY and CDR2 SVGEGT. The sequencing input was peripheral blood. The TCR sequence derives from a man older than 75 in a cohort sampled during active COVID-19. This rearrangement joins TRBV6-2 or TRBV6-3 to TRBJ2-5; TRBD2 matches at 7 bases. The CDR3 protein is CASSYRSPQGGQETQYF. DNA for the CDR3: TGTGCCAGCAGTTACCGGAGCCCCCAGGGAGGGCAAGAGACCCAGTACTTC.